These T cell receptor beta chains were read from a single sample in a study of blood T cell repertoires in COVID-19. The assay was immunoSEQ multiplex PCR, and TCRdb's table has in-frame clones only and misses some. The table records 250,000 to 300,000 clones, roughly nine tenths of them present only once. Sequencing was performed on peripheral blood. These receptors all come from a woman aged 25-40 years with COVID-19, enrolled during active disease. CDR3s include the opening cysteine and the closing phenylalanine or tryptophan. The D gene is left open where the match is weak. Clone size, where shown, is once, few, many, or a class for clones that have expanded.

cdr3_aa cdr3_nt d_call j_call v_call clone_size
CASSFAWAGNIQYF TGTGCCAGCAGCTTTGCCTGGGCTGGGAACATTCAGTACTTC NA TRBJ2-4 TRBV7-8 NA
CASRPGQGAAEAFF TGTGCCAGCAGACCGGGACAGGGGGCCGCTGAAGCTTTCTTT TRBD1 TRBJ1-1 TRBV6-5 NA
CASSDVAGGIGNEQFF TGTGCCAGCAGTGATGTAGCGGGGGGCATCGGCAATGAGCAGTTCTTC TRBD2 TRBJ2-1 TRBV6-1 NA
CASSLRAGAIYEQYF TGTGCCAGCAGTCTTCGCGCGGGGGCCATATACGAGCAGTACTTC NA TRBJ2-7 TRBV6-5 NA
CAARGIASPLHF TGTGCCGCCAGGGGTATTGCTTCACCCCTCCACTTT NA TRBJ1-6 TRBV27 NA
CASSFTGQAYNEQFF TGTGCCAGCAGTTTTACGGGACAGGCCTACAATGAGCAGTTCTTC TRBD1 TRBJ2-1 TRBV6-6 NA
CASSQGQYYGYTF TGTGCCAGCAGCCAAGGACAGTACTATGGCTACACCTTC NA TRBJ1-2 TRBV14 NA
CASSSLAGGLNEQFF TGTGCCAGCAGCTCCCTAGCGGGGGGGCTGAATGAGCAGTTCTTC TRBD2 TRBJ2-1 TRBV5-4 NA
CASSLDRNTGELFF TGTGCCAGCAGCTTAGACAGGAACACCGGGGAGCTGTTTTTT NA TRBJ2-2 TRBV11-2 many
CASRIQGGYGYTF TGTGCCAGCAGAATACAGGGGGGCTATGGCTACACCTTC TRBD1 TRBJ1-2 TRBV6-5 NA
CASSERVLTKNIQYF TGTGCCAGCAGTGAGAGGGTGTTGACCAAAAACATTCAGTACTTC NA TRBJ2-4 TRBV6-1 NA
CASSLSGNSGNTIYF TGTGCCAGCAGTTTATCGGGGAACTCTGGAAACACCATATATTTT NA TRBJ1-3 TRBV28 NA
CASSYGQENYGYTF TGTGCCAGCAGTTACGGTCAGGAAAACTATGGCTACACCTTC NA TRBJ1-2 TRBV6-5 NA
CAWNRGSPDTQYF TGTGCCTGGAACAGGGGCAGCCCAGATACGCAGTATTTT TRBD1 TRBJ2-3 TRBV30 few
CASSGPPLAGWTGELFF TGTGCCAGCAGTGGTCCCCCACTAGCGGGGTGGACCGGGGAGCTGTTTTTT TRBD2 TRBJ2-2 TRBV2 NA
CASKSFGYSGQMGNEQFF TGTGCCAGCAAAAGTTTCGGGTACTCGGGACAGATGGGAAATGAGCAGTTCTTC TRBD1 TRBJ2-1 TRBV2 NA
CASRPNRGFLGYTF TGTGCCAGCAGGCCCAACAGGGGGTTTCTTGGCTACACCTTC TRBD1 TRBJ1-2 TRBV3-1/TRBV3-2 NA
CAGSTGRGSQHF TGTGCCGGCTCCACAGGGCGGGGGAGCCAGCATTTT NA TRBJ1-5 TRBV19 NA
CSAARGEQFF TGCAGTGCAGCCCGGGGGGAGCAGTTCTTC NA TRBJ2-1 TRBV20-1 NA
CASSLMTGGNQPQHF TGTGCCAGCAGCTTAATGACAGGGGGCAATCAGCCCCAGCATTTT TRBD1 TRBJ1-5 TRBV5-6 NA
CASSEGFEYEQYF TGTGCCAGCAGTGAAGGTTTTGAGTACGAGCAGTACTTC NA TRBJ2-7 TRBV6-1 NA
CASSERRTTNQPQHF TGTGCCAGCAGTGAACGAAGGACAACCAATCAGCCCCAGCATTTT NA TRBJ1-5 TRBV6-1 once
CSVERQGSGYTF TGCAGCGTTGAACGACAGGGGTCTGGCTACACCTTC TRBD1 TRBJ1-2 TRBV29-1 once
CASTRLDRRGGYTF TGTGCCAGCACCCGGCTCGACCGAAGGGGGGGCTACACCTTC NA TRBJ1-2 TRBV9 NA
CASSPGQQPHGYTF TGTGCCAGCAGTCCGGGACAACAGCCCCATGGCTACACCTTC NA TRBJ1-2 TRBV6-2/TRBV6-3 NA
CASSSTRTGWITDTQYF TGTGCCAGCAGCTCCACCCGCACAGGGTGGATCACAGATACGCAGTATTTT NA TRBJ2-3 TRBV11-2 NA
CASTLSGTGGYEQYF TGTGCCAGCACTCTCAGCGGGACAGGGGGCTACGAGCAGTACTTC TRBD1 TRBJ2-7 TRBV2 NA
CASNRAGGVVNEQFF TGTGCCAGCAACCGCGCGGGGGGGGTTGTGAATGAGCAGTTCTTC TRBD2 TRBJ2-1 TRBV28 NA
CASNFGLSYNEQFF TGTGCCAGTAATTTCGGGTTATCCTACAATGAGCAGTTCTTC NA TRBJ2-1 TRBV19 NA
CASRPGHNNEQFF TGTGCCAGCAGACCCGGACACAACAATGAGCAGTTCTTC NA TRBJ2-1 TRBV6-5 once
CASSLFPSISGGTYNEQFF TGTGCCAGCAGTTTATTCCCCTCCATTAGCGGGGGTACCTACAATGAGCAGTTCTTC TRBD2 TRBJ2-1 TRBV28 NA
CATSDPKSPGQYNEQFF TGTGCCACCAGTGATCCCAAGAGTCCGGGACAGTACAATGAGCAGTTCTTC TRBD1 TRBJ2-1 TRBV24-1 NA
CASSLAASGGVRNIQYF TGTGCCAGCAGCTTAGCGGCTAGCGGGGGAGTTAGAAACATTCAGTACTTC TRBD2 TRBJ2-4 TRBV7-2 NA
CASTRSGGSYEQYF TGTGCCAGCACGAGGAGCGGGGGTTCCTACGAGCAGTACTTC TRBD2 TRBJ2-7 TRBV3-1/TRBV3-2 NA
CASRGSGGPYEQYF TGTGCCAGCAGAGGGAGCGGGGGTCCCTACGAGCAGTACTTC TRBD2 TRBJ2-7 TRBV28 NA
CASSQGSLAGGYNEQFF TGCGCCAGCAGCCAAGGGTCTCTAGCGGGGGGTTACAATGAGCAGTTCTTC TRBD2 TRBJ2-1 TRBV4-1 NA
CASSNRYYEQYF TGTGCCAGCAGCAACAGGTACTACGAGCAGTACTTC NA TRBJ2-7 TRBV5-4 NA